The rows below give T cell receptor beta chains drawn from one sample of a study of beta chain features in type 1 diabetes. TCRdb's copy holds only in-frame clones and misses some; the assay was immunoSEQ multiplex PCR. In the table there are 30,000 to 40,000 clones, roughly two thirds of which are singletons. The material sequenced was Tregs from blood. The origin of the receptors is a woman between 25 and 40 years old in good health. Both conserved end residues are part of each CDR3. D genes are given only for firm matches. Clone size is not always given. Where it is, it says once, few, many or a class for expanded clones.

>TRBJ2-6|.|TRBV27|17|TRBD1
TGTGCCAGCAGACCGGGACAGGGAAGCTCCGGGGCCAACGTCCTGACTTTC
CASRPGQGSSGANVLTF
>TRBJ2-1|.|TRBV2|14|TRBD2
TGTGCCGGCAAAGGACTAGCGGGAGCGGTTGAGCAGTTCTTC
CAGKGLAGAVEQFF
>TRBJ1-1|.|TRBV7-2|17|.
TGTGCCAGCAGCTTAAGCGCAGGGAGGGCCCAGAACACTGAAGCTTTCTTT
CASSLSAGRAQNTEAFF
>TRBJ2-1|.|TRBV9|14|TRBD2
TGTGCCAGCGGTAGGACTAGCGGGAGGCATGAGCAGTTCTTC
CASGRTSGRHEQFF
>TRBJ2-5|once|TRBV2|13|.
TGTGCCAGCGGGGGGACCCAACTCGGGACCCAGTACTTC
CASGGTQLGTQYF
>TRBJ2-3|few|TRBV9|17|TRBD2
TGTGCCAGCAGCGTAGAGGGTAGCGGGAGTAGCACAGATACGCAGTATTTT
CASSVEGSGSSTDTQYF
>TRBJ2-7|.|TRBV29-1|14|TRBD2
TGCAGCGCCCAAACTCTAGCGGGGGACTACGAGCAGTACTTC
CSAQTLAGDYEQYF
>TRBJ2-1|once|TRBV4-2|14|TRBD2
TGTGCCAGCAGCCAAGATCCGGGAGGCGATGAGCAGTTCTTC
CASSQDPGGDEQFF
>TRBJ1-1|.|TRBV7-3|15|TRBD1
TGTGCCAGCAGCTCCCAGGGGCAGGGGGCCACTGAAGCTTTCTTT
CASSSQGQGATEAFF
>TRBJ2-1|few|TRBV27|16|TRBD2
TGTGCCATCCCCTGCACTAGCGGGAGCTCCTACAATGAGCAGTTCTTC
CAIPCTSGSSYNEQFF
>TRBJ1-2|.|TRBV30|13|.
TGTGCCTGGAGTGTACCGGGGTTCTATGGCTACACCTTC
CAWSVPGFYGYTF
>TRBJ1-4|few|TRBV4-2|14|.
TGTGCCAGCAGCCAATACCCAGGGAATGAAAAACTGTTTTTT
CASSQYPGNEKLFF
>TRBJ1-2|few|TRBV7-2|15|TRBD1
TGTGCCAGCAGCGGGGGACAGGGGCGAATCTATGGCTACACCTTC
CASSGGQGRIYGYTF
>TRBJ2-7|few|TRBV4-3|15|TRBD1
TGCGCCAGCAGCCAAGGTCAGGACAGGGACTACGAGCAGTACTTC
CASSQGQDRDYEQYF
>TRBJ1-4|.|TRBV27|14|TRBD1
TGTGCCAGCAGTACGGACAGGGTCGCTGCAAAACTGTTTTTT
CASSTDRVAAKLFF
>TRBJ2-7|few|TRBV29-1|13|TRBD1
TGCAGCGTTGTTGGCCAGGGGGTCTACGAGCAGTACTTC
CSVVGQGVYEQYF
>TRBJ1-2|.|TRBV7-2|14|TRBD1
TGTGCCAGCAGCGCGGGACAGGGAAACTATGGCTACACCTTC
CASSAGQGNYGYTF
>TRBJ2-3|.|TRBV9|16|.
TGTGCCAGCAGCGTAGCTGGCGGGGTAATCACAGATACGCAGTATTTT
CASSVAGGVITDTQYF
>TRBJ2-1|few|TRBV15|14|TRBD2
TGTGCCACCTCCGGACTAGTCTACGTTGCTGAGCAGTTCTTC
CATSGLVYVAEQFF
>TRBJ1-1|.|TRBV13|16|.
TGTGCCAGCAGTTCCACGAAGGGGTACTTGGGCACTGAAGCTTTCTTT
CASSSTKGYLGTEAFF
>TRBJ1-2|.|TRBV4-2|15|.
TGTGCCAGCAGCCAAGATCTGCGCTTCAACTATGGCTACACCTTC
CASSQDLRFNYGYTF
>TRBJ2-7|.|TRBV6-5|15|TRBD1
TGTGCCAGCAGTTACGGTGGACAGGGGGTCTACGAGCAGTACTTC
CASSYGGQGVYEQYF
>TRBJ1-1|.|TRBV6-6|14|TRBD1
TGTGCCAGCAGCCGGGACAGGTTGAACACTGAAGCTTTCTTT
CASSRDRLNTEAFF
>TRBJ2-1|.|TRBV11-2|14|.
TGTGCCAGCAGCTTAGATGCTCCGGTCAATGAGCAGTTCTTC
CASSLDAPVNEQFF
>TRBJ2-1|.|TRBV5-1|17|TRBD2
TGCGCCAGCAGCTTGGGGGCTAGCGGGACCTCCTACAATGAGCAGTTCTTC
CASSLGASGTSYNEQFF
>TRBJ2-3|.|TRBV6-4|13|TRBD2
TGTGCCAGCAGTCGACTAGCAGCAGATACGCAGTATTTT
CASSRLAADTQYF
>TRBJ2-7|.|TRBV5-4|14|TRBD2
TGTGCCAGCAGCTCAAGACTAGCGGGAGGTGAGCAGTACTTC
CASSSRLAGGEQYF
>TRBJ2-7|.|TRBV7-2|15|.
TGTGCCAGCAGCTCCGCGGCCGGGTCCGGATACGAGCAGTACTTC
CASSSAAGSGYEQYF
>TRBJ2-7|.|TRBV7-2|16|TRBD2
TGTGCCAGCAGCCAGCGGACTAGCGGTTCTCCCTACGAGCAGTACTTC
CASSQRTSGSPYEQYF
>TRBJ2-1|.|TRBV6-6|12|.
TGTGCCAGCAGTCCCCGGTACAATGAGCAGTTCTTC
CASSPRYNEQFF
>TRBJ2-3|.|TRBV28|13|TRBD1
TGTGCCACCGCGGACAGGAGCACAGATACGCAGTATTTT
CATADRSTDTQYF